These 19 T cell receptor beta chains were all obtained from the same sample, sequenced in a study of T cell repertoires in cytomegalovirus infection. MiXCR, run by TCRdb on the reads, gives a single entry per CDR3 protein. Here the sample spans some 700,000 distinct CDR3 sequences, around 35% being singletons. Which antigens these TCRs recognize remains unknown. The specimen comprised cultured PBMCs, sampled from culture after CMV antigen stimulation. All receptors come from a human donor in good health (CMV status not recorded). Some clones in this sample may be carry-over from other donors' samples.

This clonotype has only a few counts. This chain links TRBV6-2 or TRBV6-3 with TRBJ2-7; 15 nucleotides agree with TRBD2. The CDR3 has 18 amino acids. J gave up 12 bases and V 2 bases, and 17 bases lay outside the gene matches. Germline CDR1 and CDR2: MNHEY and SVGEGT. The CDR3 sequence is CASSYAAAGTSGRPRGYF. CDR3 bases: TGTGCCAGCAGTTACGCCGCCGCCGGGACTAGCGGGAGGCCCCGTGGGTACTTC.

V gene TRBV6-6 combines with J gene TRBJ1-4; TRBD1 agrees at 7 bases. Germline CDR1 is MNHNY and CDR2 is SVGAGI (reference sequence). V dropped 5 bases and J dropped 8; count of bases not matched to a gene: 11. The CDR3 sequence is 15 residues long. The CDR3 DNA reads TGTGCCAGCAGTACCCGACAGGGTTTGGGAGAAAAACTGTTTTTT. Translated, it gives CASSTRQGLGEKLFF.

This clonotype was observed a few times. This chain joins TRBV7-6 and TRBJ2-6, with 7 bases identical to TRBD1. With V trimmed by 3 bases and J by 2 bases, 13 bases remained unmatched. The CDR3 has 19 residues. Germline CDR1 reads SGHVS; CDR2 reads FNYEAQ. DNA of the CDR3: TGTGCCAGCAGCTTGTCCCCCCGACAGGGATACCCTGGGGCCAACGTCCTGACTTTC. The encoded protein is CASSLSPRQGYPGANVLTF.

This chain's CDR3 is CASSPQIYGYTF. As DNA, the CDR3 is TGTGCCAGCAGTCCTCAGATCTATGGCTACACCTTC. The rearrangement links TRBV12-3 or TRBV12-4 to TRBJ1-2; D is unclear. V was clipped by 5 bases and J by 4 bases, with 8 bases between them. There are 12 residues in the CDR3.

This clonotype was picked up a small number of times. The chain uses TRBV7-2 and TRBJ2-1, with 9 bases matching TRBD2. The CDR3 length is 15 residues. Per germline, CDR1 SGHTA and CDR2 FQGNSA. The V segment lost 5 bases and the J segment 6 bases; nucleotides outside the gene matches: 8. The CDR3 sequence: CASSQGLAFGNEQFF. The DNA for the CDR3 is TGTGCCAGCAGCCAGGGACTAGCCTTTGGCAATGAGCAGTTCTTC.

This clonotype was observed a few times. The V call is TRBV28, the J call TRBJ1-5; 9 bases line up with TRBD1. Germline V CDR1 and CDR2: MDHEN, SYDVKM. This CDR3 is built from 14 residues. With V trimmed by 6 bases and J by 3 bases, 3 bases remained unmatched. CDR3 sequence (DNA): TGTGCCAGCAGGGACAGGGGCATCAATCAGCCCCAGCATTTT. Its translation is CASRDRGINQPQHF. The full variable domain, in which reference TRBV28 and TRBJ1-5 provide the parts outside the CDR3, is DVKVTQSSRYLVKRTGEKVFLECVQDMDHENMFWYRQDPGLGLRLIYFSYDVKMKEKGDIPEGYSVSREKKERFSLILESASTNQTSMYLCASRDRGINQPQHFGDGTRLSIL.

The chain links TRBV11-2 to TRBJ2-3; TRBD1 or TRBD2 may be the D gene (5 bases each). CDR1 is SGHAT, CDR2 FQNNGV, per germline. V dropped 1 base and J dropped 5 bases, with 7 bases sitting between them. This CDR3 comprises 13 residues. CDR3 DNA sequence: TGTGCCAGCAGCTTAGCGGGGCAAGATACGCAGTATTTT. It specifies CASSLAGQDTQYF.

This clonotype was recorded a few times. The CDR3 nucleotides are TGTGCCAGCAGCTTCCTGGCGGGAGGGGGGGATACGCAGTATTTT. The encoded protein is CASSFLAGGGDTQYF. The rearrangement uses TRBV7-2 and TRBJ2-3, with 9 bases fitting TRBD2. Germline loops: CDR1 SGHTA, CDR2 FQGNSA. The V and J ends lost 3 bases and 6 bases, in that order; junction bases with no gene match: 7. The CDR3 sequence is 15 residues long.

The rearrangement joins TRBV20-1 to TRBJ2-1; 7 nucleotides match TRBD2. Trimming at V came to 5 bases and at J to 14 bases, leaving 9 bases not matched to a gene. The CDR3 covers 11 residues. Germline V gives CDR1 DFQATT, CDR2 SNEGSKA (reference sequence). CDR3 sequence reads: CSALLARVEFF. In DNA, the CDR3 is TGCAGTGCTTTACTAGCGCGGGTGGAGTTCTTC.

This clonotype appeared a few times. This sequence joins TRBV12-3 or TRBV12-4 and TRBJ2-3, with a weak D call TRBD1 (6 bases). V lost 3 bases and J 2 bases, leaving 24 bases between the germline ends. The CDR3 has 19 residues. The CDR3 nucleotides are TGTGCCAGCAGTTTCAGGGCGCGACTTCGACAGGCGGCCACAGATACGCAGTATTTT. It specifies CASSFRARLRQAATDTQYF.

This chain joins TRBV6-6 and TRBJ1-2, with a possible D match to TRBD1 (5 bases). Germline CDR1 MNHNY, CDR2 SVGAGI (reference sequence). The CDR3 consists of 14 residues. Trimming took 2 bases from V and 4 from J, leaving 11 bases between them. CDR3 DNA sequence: TGTGCCAGCAGTTACGGCCGGGGCGGCTATGGCTACACCTTC. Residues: CASSYGRGGYGYTF.

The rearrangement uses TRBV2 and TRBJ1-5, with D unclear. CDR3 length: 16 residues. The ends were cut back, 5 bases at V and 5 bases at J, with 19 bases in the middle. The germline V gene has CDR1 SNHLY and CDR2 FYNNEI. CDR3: CASSPNQVAEYQPQHF. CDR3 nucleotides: TGTGCCAGCAGTCCAAACCAGGTGGCAGAATATCAGCCCCAGCATTTT. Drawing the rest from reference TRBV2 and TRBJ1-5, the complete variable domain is EPEVTQTPSHQVTQMGQEVILRCVPISNHLYFYWYRQILGQKVEFLVSFYNNEISEKSEIFDDQFSVERPDGSNFTLKIRSTKLEDSAMYFCASSPNQVAEYQPQHFGDGTRLSIL.

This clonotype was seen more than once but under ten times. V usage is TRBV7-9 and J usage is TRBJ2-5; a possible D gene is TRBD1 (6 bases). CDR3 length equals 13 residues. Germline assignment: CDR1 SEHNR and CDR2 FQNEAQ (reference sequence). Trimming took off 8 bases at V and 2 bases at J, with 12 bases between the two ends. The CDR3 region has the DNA TGTGCCAGCCGACCTGGACAGCAAGAGACCCAGTACTTC. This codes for CASRPGQQETQYF.

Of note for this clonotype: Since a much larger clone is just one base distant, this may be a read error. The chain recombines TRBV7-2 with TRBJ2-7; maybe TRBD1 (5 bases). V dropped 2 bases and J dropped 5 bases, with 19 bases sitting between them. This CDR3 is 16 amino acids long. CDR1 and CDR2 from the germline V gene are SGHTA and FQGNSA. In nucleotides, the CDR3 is TGTGCCAGCAGCTTAATCGGGTTGGACAAGTCCAACGAGCAGTACTTC. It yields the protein CASSLIGLDKSNEQYF.

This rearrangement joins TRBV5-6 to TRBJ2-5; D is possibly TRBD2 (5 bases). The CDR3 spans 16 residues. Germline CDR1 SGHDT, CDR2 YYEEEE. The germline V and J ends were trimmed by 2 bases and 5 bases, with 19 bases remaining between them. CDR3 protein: CASSLVGWGVLETQYF. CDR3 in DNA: TGTGCCAGCAGCTTAGTGGGATGGGGAGTTTTGGAGACCCAGTACTTC.

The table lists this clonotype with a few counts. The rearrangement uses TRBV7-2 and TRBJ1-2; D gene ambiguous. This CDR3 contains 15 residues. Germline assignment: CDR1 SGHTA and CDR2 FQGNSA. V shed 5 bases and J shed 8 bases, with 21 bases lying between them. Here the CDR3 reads CASSPGGISSGGYTF. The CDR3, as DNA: TGTGCCAGCAGCCCTGGAGGGATCTCAAGTGGGGGCTACACCTTC.

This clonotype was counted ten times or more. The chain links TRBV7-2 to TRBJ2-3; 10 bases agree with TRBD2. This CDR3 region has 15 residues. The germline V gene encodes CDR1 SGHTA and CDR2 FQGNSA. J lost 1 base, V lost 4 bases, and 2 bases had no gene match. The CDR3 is CASSYGTSGTDTQYF. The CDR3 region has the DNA TGTGCCAGCAGCTACGGGACTAGCGGCACAGATACGCAGTATTTT.

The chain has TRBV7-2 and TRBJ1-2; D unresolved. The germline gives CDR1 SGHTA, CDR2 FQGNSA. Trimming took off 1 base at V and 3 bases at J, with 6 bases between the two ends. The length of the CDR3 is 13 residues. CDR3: CASSLVGYYGYTF. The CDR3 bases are TGTGCCAGCAGCTTAGTTGGTTACTATGGCTACACCTTC.

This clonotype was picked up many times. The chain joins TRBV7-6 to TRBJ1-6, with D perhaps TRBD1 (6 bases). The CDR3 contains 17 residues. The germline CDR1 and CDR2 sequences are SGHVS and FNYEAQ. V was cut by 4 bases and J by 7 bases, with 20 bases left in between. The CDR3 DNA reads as TGTGCCAGCAGCTATCAGGGGCTAAGCCCGGAGAATTCACCCCTCCACTTT. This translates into CASSYQGLSPENSPLHF.